These 21 T cell receptor beta chains were sequenced from one sample in a study of read filtering for tumor transcriptome and immune sequencing. The library was built from around 0.4 ug RNA with molecular barcoded adaptors for alpha/delta and beta/gamma chains. TCRdb passed the reads through MiXCR, listing each CDR3 protein once. The data hold 25,000 or so distinct CDR3 sequences, with 20% to 25% observed a single time. The sample taken for sequencing was a population of CD138-negative cells sorted from bone marrow. The receptors here all came from a donor over 35 with multiple myeloma.

This clonotype was detected ten times or more. The V gene is TRBV24-1, the J gene TRBJ2-2, with 12 bases lining up with TRBD1. Germline V lookup: CDR1 KGHDR, CDR2 SFDVKD. V shed 2 bases, J shed 6 bases, and the junction held 3 bases outside the gene matches. The CDR3 runs to 16 residues. The CDR3 here is CATSDWGQGAPGELFF. The CDR3 nucleotides are TGTGCCACCAGTGATTGGGGACAGGGGGCACCCGGGGAGCTGTTTTTT.

For this clonotype: This likely traces to a read error, being one base from a far larger clone. V is TRBV11-3 and J is TRBJ2-3, with TRBD1 identical over 7 bases. Germline loops: CDR1 SGHNT, CDR2 YENEEA. The CDR3 extends over 16 amino acids. V dropped 2 bases and J dropped 5; count of bases not matched to a gene: 10. CDR3 residues: CASSLMRTGDVDTQYF. The DNA for the CDR3 is TGTGCCAGCAGCTTAATGCGGACAGGCGACGTAGATACGCAGTATTTT.

With respect to this clonotype: Only one base separates this from a far larger clonotype, so it likely reflects a read error. The CDR3 ends on some other residue instead of the conserved phenylalanine or tryptophan, so this is likely a read error. Here the CDR3 DNA reads TGTGCCAGCAGCCCGGGACTAGCGGGAGGGCAGTACAATGAGCAGTTCTTG. Protein product: CASSPGLAGGQYNEQFL. V gene TRBV7-2 combines with J gene TRBJ2-1, with 16 bases matching TRBD2. The CDR3 is 17 amino acids. The germline V gene has CDR1 SGHTA and CDR2 FQGNSA. The ends lost 5 bases at V and 4 bases at J; junction bases unmatched: 5.

The rearrangement joins TRBV29-1 to TRBJ2-6, with 14 bases lining up with TRBD2. The CDR3 is made up of 17 amino acids. The germline V gene encodes CDR1 SQVTM and CDR2 ANQGSEA. The V segment lost 7 bases and the J segment 3 bases; nucleotides outside the gene matches: 8. DNA of the CDR3: TGCAGCGCCCCGGGACTAGCGGGAGTCGGTGGGGCCAACGTCCTGACTTTC. Translation gives CSAPGLAGVGGANVLTF.

A note on this clonotype: Possible read error: a much larger clone is one base away. The chain employs TRBV5-6 and TRBJ2-1; possible D gene TRBD2, 6 bases. The CDR3 sequence is 14 residues long. V lost 0 bases to trimming and J lost 14 bases, with 18 bases between them. CDR1 is SGHDT, CDR2 YYEEEE, per germline. CDR3 coding DNA: TGTGCCAGCAGCTTGGGGACTATTCCCCCCCTGGAGTTCTTC. It encodes CASSLGTIPPLEFF.

This clonotype was seen ten or more times. The chain carries TRBV19 and TRBJ2-1, with 14 bases lining up with TRBD2. The CDR3 extends over 16 amino acids. V gave up 5 bases and J gave up 6 bases; unmatched junction bases: 6. CDR1 and CDR2 from the germline V gene are LNHDA and SQIVND (reference sequence). The CDR3 DNA reads as TGTGCCAGTAGTTCCTTCGGACTAGCGGGAGGCAATGAGCAGTTCTTC. Its translation is CASSSFGLAGGNEQFF.

This clonotype was detected ten times or more. V usage is TRBV5-1 and J usage is TRBJ1-1; TRBD1 might be the D (5 bases). CDR3 length: 15 residues. V was clipped by 2 bases and J by 5 bases, with 16 bases between them. The V gene's germline CDR1 is SGHRS and CDR2 YFSETQ. CDR3 amino acids: CASSFSGTGKTEAFF. The CDR3 region has the DNA TGCGCCAGCAGCTTTTCCGGGACGGGGAAAACTGAAGCTTTCTTT.

This clonotype was counted at least ten times. This rearrangement joins TRBV19 to TRBJ2-1; D might be TRBD1 (5 bases). This CDR3 contains 16 residues. V was clipped by 4 bases and J by 5 bases, with 18 bases between them. The germline V gene has CDR1 LNHDA and CDR2 SQIVND (reference sequence). The CDR3 DNA reads as TGTGCCAGTAGTAGTCCCACAGGTAAATTCGACAATGAGCAGTTCTTC. Translating gives CASSSPTGKFDNEQFF.

By its share, this clonotype is medium-sized. The chain couples TRBV29-1 to TRBJ2-1; D call uncertain. CDR3 length: 11 amino acids. V shed 6 bases and J shed 1 base, with 4 bases lying between them. Germline CDR1 SQVTM, CDR2 ANQGSEA. CDR3 in DNA: TGCAGCGTCCTTTCCTACAATGAGCAGTTCTTC. Encoded protein: CSVLSYNEQFF.

This chain connects TRBV24-1 to TRBJ2-1; TRBD2 aligns across 8 bases. CDR1 and CDR2 (germline): KGHDR, SFDVKD. V lost 5 bases and J lost 4; bases outside the gene matches: 6. This CDR3 is 15 amino acids long. For the CDR3, the DNA is TGTGCCACCAGTGCCCCGGGAGGGGTATACAATGAGCAGTTCTTC. Protein sequence: CATSAPGGVYNEQFF.

The sample holds many counts of this clonotype. This chain joins TRBV29-1 and TRBJ2-7, with 14 positions matching TRBD2. The V and J ends lost 8 bases and 7 bases, in that order; junction bases with no gene match: 16. The germline V gene has CDR1 SQVTM and CDR2 ANQGSEA. This CDR3 is 16 amino acids long. The CDR3 DNA follows: TGCAGCCACCCCGGTTATCGACTAGCGGGAGGGCGGGAGCAGTACTTC. It encodes CSHPGYRLAGGREQYF.

By share of the sample, this clonotype is large. V is TRBV7-2 and J is TRBJ2-5; 7 bases are shared with TRBD2. Germline V CDR1 and CDR2: SGHTA, FQGNSA. This CDR3 contains 15 residues. Trimming removed 3 bases from V and 0 bases from J; junction bases left unmatched: 4. The CDR3 DNA follows: TGTGCCAGCAGCTTCTGGGGGGGATACCAAGAGACCCAGTACTTC. It codes for CASSFWGGYQETQYF.

In this sample, this clonotype turned up many times. The genes are TRBV7-9 and TRBJ1-1; D not certain. The CDR3 is 13 residues long. The V and J ends lost 4 bases and 6 bases respectively, with 12 bases between them. In germline, CDR1 is SEHNR, CDR2 FQNEAQ (reference sequence). CDR3: CASSYGGAPEAFF. The CDR3 bases are TGTGCCAGCAGCTACGGCGGCGCGCCTGAAGCTTTCTTT.

This clonotype was counted many times. This chain links TRBV29-1 with TRBJ2-7; maybe TRBD2 (6 bases). The ends were cut back, 4 bases at V and 6 bases at J, with 16 bases in the middle. Germline loops: CDR1 SQVTM, CDR2 ANQGSEA. The CDR3 has 13 residues. The CDR3 sequence is CSVVAGGSGEQYF. DNA for the CDR3: TGCAGCGTTGTCGCTGGAGGGTCGGGCGAGCAGTACTTC.

A word on this clonotype: The conserved final phenylalanine or tryptophan is absent from the CDR3, which likely points to a read error. The J gene is TRBJ2-7, the V gene TRBV6-1; D perhaps matches TRBD2 (5 bases). This CDR3 has 15 residues. The germline V gene has CDR1 MNHNS and CDR2 SASEGT. Written as DNA, the CDR3 is TGTGCCAGCAGGGAAGCCCCCCGGGGAACCTACGAGCAGTACCTC. This gives the protein CASREAPRGTYEQYL.

With regard to this clonotype: A far larger clone differs by one base, so this is likely a read error. The chain uses TRBV30 and TRBJ1-4; 8 nucleotides agree with TRBD2. The J call is doubtful: the DNA matches TRBJ2-3 better. The CDR3 spans 13 residues. The germline V gene has CDR1 GTSNPN and CDR2 SVGIG (reference sequence). The CDR3 DNA reads as TGTGCCTGGAGTGTAGCGGGAGCAGATATGCAGTATTTT. This codes for CAWSVAGADMQYF.

In its sample, this clonotype was seen many times. The chain uses TRBV28 and TRBJ2-7; D may be TRBD1 (6 bases). This CDR3 comprises 14 residues. The germline V and J ends were trimmed by 2 bases and 2 bases, with 10 bases remaining between them. Germline values: CDR1 MDHEN, CDR2 SYDVKM. For the CDR3, the DNA is TGTGCCAGCAGTTTACAGGGGACGACCTACGAGCAGTACTTC. Translation gives CASSLQGTTYEQYF.

This clonotype appeared many times. The V and J genes are TRBV14 and TRBJ2-1; 11 bases match TRBD2. This CDR3 is built from 16 residues. Germline V gene data show CDR1 as SGHDN and CDR2 as FVKESK. Trimming cost V 1 base and J 7 bases; bases outside gene matches: 6. CDR3 sequence (DNA): TGTGCCAGCAGCCAAGTAGCGGGAGGGCCCAGGAATGAGCAGTTCTTC. As protein: CASSQVAGGPRNEQFF.

This clonotype was observed many times. The CDR3 DNA sequence: TGTGCCAGCAGCCAAGATTGGCTAGCGGGAGATAATGAGCAGTTCTTC. It codes for CASSQDWLAGDNEQFF. This chain joins TRBV14 and TRBJ2-1; 10 bases agree with TRBD2. Germline values: CDR1 SGHDN, CDR2 FVKESK. Losses at the gene ends were 0 bases for V and 7 bases for J; bases not matched to a gene: 6. The CDR3 extends over 16 amino acids.

This clonotype is labeled medium-sized. The chain is built from TRBV3-1 and TRBJ2-1, with TRBD1 matching over 10 bases. The V and J ends lost 1 base and 15 bases, in that order; junction bases with no gene match: 6. This CDR3 comprises 13 residues. CDR1 is LGHDT and CDR2 is YNNKEL in the germline V gene (reference sequence). CDR3 DNA: TGTGCCAGCAGCCAAGGAGGGACAGGGGTATGGTTCTTC. Its translation is CASSQGGTGVWFF.

This clonotype was seen repeatedly, ten times or more. V is TRBV12-3 or TRBV12-4 and J is TRBJ2-1; D is perhaps TRBD1 (6 bases). Trimming stripped 4 bases from V and 7 bases from J, with 11 bases between. The CDR3 contains 13 residues. The CDR3 DNA follows: TGTGCCAGCAGTTCGGGACACCGGAATGAGCAGTTCTTC. As protein: CASSSGHRNEQFF.